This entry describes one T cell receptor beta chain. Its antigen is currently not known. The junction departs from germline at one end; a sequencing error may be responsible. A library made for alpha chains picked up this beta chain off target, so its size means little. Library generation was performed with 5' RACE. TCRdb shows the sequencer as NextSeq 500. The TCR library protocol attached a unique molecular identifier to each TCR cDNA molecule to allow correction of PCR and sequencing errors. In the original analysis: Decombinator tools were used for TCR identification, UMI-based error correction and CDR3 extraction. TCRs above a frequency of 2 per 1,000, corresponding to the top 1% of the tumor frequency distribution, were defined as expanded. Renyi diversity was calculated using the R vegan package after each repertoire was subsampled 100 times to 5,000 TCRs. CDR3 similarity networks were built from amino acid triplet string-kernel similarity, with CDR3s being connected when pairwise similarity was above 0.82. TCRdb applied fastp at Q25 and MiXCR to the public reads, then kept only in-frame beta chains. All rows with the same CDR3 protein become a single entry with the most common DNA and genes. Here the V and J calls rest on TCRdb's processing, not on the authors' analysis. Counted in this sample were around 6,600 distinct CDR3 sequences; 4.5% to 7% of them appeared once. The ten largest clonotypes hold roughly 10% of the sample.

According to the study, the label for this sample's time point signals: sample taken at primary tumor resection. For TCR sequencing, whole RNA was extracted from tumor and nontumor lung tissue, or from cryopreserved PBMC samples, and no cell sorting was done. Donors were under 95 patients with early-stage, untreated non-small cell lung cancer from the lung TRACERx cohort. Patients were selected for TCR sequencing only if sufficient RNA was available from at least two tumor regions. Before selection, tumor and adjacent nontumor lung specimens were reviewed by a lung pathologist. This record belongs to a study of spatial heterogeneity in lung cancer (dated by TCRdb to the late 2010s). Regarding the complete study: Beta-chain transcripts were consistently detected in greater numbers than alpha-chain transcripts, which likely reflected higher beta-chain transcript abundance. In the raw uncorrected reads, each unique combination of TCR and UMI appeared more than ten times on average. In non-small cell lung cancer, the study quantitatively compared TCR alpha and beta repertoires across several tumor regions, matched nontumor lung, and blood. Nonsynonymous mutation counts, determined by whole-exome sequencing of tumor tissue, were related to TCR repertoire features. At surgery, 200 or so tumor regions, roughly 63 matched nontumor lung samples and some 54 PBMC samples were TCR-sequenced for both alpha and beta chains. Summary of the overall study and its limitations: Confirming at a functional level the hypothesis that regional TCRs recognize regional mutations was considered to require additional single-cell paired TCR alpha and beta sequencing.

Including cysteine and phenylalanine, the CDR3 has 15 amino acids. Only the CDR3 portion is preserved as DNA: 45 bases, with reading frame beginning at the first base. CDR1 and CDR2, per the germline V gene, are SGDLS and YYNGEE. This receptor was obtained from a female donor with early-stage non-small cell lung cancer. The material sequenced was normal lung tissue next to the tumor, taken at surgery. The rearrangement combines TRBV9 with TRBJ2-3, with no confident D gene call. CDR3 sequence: CACSVYGSPTDTQYF. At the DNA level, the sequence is TGTGCCTGCAGCGTCTACGGAAGCCCCACAGATACGCAGTATTTT. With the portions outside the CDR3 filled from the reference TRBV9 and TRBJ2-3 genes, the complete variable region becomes DSGVTQTPKHLITATGQRVTLRCSPRSGDLSVYWYQQSLDQGLQFLIQYYNGEERAKGNILERFSAQQFPDLHSELNLSSLELGDSALYFCACSVYGSPTDTQYFGPGTRLTVL.